The following is a T cell receptor beta chain sequence with its context. This sample stems from a study of cytomegalovirus exposure and HLA in healthy donors. Use of 60 Vbeta and 13 Jbeta primers characterized the PCR. Sequencing was performed with immunoSEQ multiplex PCR; in TCRdb, only in-frame clones are kept and a portion is missing. The repertoire includes approximately 140,000 clones, 82% of them detected once, and more than 2.5% sits in the top ten. The CDR3 is 23 residues long. This chain connects TRBV12-2 to TRBJ1-1; the table's D call of TRBD1 was not tested on the DNA. TRBV12-2 is recorded as a pseudogene. The source of this sequence is a man younger than 30 in good health and CMV-seropositive. The sample taken for sequencing was PBMCs. This CDR3 reads CASRSRVGTGGVPPYGMNTEAFF. CDR3 nucleotide sequence: TGTGCAAGTCGCTCCAGGGTCGGGACAGGGGGCGTGCCCCCTTATGGTATGAACACTGAAGCTTTCTTT.